This T cell receptor (beta chain) originates from a study of T cells in Graves' hyperthyroidism and ophthalmopathy (dated by TCRdb to between 2019 and 2020). Regarding the study in general: Peripheral blood samples were taken at the time of initial diagnosis, prior to any treatment. TCR V-J signatures able to tell the groups apart were searched for in a discovery cohort of 90 to 100 patients, of whom more than 40 had Graves' ophthalmopathy and 57 had stable Graves' hyperthyroidism. Whether ophthalmopathy could be predicted prospectively was tested in an independent validation cohort made up of under 20 hyperthyroidism patients plus 17 patients who later progressed to ophthalmopathy. The roughly 99 discovery patients were divided at random into training and test sets in a 7:3 ratio. Thyroid tissue and blood T-cell repertoires from six Graves' hyperthyroidism patients were also compared in the study. Following sampling, methimazole starting at 30 mg daily was given to hyperthyroidism patients, and high-dose intravenous methylprednisolone was given to ophthalmopathy patients. The paper describes TCR Vbeta CDR3 sequencing of 135 peripheral blood samples, made up of about 40 ophthalmopathy patients, 70 to 75 hyperthyroidism patients and roughly 17 progressor patients.

Amplification of TCR beta CDR3 regions was carried out from RNA transcripts. The first round of RT-PCR for the TCR CDR3 was performed with the HTBI primer set and the Qiagen OneStep RT-PCR kit. Libraries were constructed in a second round of multiplex PCR, after which size selection and purification were carried out. Sequencing of the libraries was done on an Illumina HiSeq2000 using paired-end 100 bp reads. The published analysis was carried out like this. SOAPnuke was used to process the raw data, with reads discarded if the reads contained adapters or uncalled bases, had a mean Phred below 15, or lacked an exact constant-primer or identifier match. High-quality paired reads were merged with COPE v1.2.5, and unique nucleotide sequences were defined as clonotypes. Clonotypes were aligned to IMGT TRBV, TRBD and TRBJ reference segments using MiTCR v1.1. The analysis included only V-J combinations with a frequency above 0.0001, which together covered 99% to 99.2% of the repertoires. A TCS score was defined as the ratio between F50 (clonal expansion) and ExV (chaos), using BLOSUM62-based TCRdist between CDR3 peptides within each V-J. Welch's t-statistics and random forest reduced just over 500 V-J features to 13, which were used in a naive Bayes classifier (R e1071). The public reads were reprocessed in TCRdb via fastp at Q25 and MiXCR, keeping in-frame beta chains. Every CDR3 protein is listed once, alongside the most common genes and DNA of its rows. The V and J calls and clone size come from TCRdb's table, not from the authors' own analysis. The sample profile shows over 250,000 distinct CDR3 sequences; roughly 15% of them were found once. 34% of the sample is held by the ten biggest clonotypes.

In the ophthalmopathy patients, disease was moderately to severely active, with a Clinical Activity Score of 3 or more, a NOSPECS grade of 4 or more, and a duration of less than 3 months. Any patient with an uncontrolled infection, another autoimmune disease, pregnancy or lactation was excluded. Diagnoses were established on the basis of clinical symptoms, serum thyroxine and TRAb, thyroid ultrasound, and orbital computed tomography. PBMCs were separated from under 12 ml of fresh peripheral blood using Ficoll-Paque density gradient centrifugation. Total RNA was extracted with Trizol reagent, and quality was checked on an Agilent 2100 Bioanalyzer. CDR1 and CDR2, looked up from the germline V gene, are MDHEN and SYDVKM. The CDR3 holds 14 amino acids from the cysteine to the phenylalanine. Here the CDR3 DNA is all that survives: 42 bases in frame from base 1. The trim is 7 bases for V and 3 bases for J, with a gap of 15 bases between the germline ends.

The paper's findings and limits, for the study overall: In validation, the model predicted progression to ophthalmopathy with roughly 66% sensitivity and around 72% specificity, a median of about six months before onset. A 13 V-J signature model separated ophthalmopathy from stable hyperthyroidism, with over 85% sensitivity and 81% to 83% specificity in cross-validation and 80%/75% in testing. Sample size was not statistically predetermined, and investigators were not blinded to group allocation. Most expanded thyroid clonotypes (frequency above 0.001) were also detected in blood, suggesting blood repertoires may reflect thyroid immune responses.

This clonotype appeared many times. The antigen it binds to is not known. Base qualities were left out, and no much larger clone turns up one base away. Sequencing was done on a sample of blood. Recombination joined TRBV28 with TRBJ2-5; the D region possibly corresponds to TRBD1 (5 bases align). The sequence came from a woman between 40 and 55 years old with Graves' ophthalmopathy. The CDR3 is CASIQGSMKETQYF. The nucleotide sequence is given as TGTGCCAGCATCCAGGGTTCAATGAAAGAGACCCAGTACTTC.